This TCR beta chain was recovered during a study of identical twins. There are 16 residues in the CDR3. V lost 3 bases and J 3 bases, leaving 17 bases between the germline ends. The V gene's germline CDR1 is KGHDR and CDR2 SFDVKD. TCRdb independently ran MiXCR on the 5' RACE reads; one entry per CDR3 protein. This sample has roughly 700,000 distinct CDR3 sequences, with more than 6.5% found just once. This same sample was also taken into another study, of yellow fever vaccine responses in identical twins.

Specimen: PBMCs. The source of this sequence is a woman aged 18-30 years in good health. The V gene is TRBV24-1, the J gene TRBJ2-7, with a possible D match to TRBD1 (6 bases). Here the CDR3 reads CATSDQQGAHLYEQYF. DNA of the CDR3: TGTGCCACCAGTGATCAACAGGGCGCCCACCTCTACGAGCAGTACTTC.